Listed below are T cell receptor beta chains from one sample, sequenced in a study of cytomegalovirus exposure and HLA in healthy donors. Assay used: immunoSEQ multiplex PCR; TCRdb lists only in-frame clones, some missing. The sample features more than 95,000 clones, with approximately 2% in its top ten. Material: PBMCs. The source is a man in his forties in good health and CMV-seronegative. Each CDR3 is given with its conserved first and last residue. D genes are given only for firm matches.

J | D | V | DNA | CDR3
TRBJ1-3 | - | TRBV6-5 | TGTGCCAGCGTTCCTTTGGGGAGAGCTGGAAACACCATATATTTT | CASVPLGRAGNTIYF
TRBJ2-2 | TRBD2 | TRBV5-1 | TGCGCCAGCAGCTTGAATGGACTAGCGATAGGGGAGCTGTTTTTT | CASSLNGLAIGELFF
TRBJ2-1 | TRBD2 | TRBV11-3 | TGTGCCAGCAGCTTAACGAGCGGGAGGGCCCATGAGCAGTTCTTC | CASSLTSGRAHEQFF
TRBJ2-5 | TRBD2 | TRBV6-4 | TGTGCCAGCAGTGACTCGAATAGCGGGAGGCCAGGGGAGACCCAGTACTTC | CASSDSNSGRPGETQYF
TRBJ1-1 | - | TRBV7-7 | TGTGCTAGCAGCTTAATTTGTTGTCAGCTAGATGAAGCTTTCTTT | CASSLICCQLDEAFF
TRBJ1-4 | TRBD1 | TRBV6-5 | TGTGCCAGCAGTTACGCCGGGACAGTGGGAGAAAAACTGTTTTTT | CASSYAGTVGEKLFF
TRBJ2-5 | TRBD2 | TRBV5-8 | TGTGCCAGCAGTCCCCAGGGGAGGATGGAGCGGGAGAGGTGGCAGTACTTC | CASSPQGRMERERWQYF
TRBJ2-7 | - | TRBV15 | TGTGCCACCAGCAGAGATCTTTCGGGTTCCCTCTTCGAGCAGTACTTC | CATSRDLSGSLFEQYF
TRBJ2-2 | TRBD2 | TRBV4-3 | TGCGCCAGCAGCCGGAGCCCCCAGGCGGGGGTGGCCGGGGAGCTGTTTTTT | CASSRSPQAGVAGELFF
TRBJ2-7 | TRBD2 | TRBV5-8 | TGTGCAGACAGCGGGGTAGGCCCGGCTAGCAAATCCTACGAGCAGTACTTC | CADSGVGPASKSYEQYF
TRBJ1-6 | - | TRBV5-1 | TGCGCCAGCAGCTTGGCCTCGGACAGCCGAGCTTCACCCCTCCACTTT | CASSLASDSRASPLHF
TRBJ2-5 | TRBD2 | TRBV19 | TGTGCCAGTAGTATAGATTTGCGGACTAGCCGGCTGGAGCAGTACTTC | CASSIDLRTSRLEQYF
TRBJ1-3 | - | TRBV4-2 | TGTGCCAGCAGGCCCACCCAGGGCTCTGGAAACACCATATATTTT | CASRPTQGSGNTIYF
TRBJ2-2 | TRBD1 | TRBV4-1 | TGCGCCAGCAGCCATAAACCGGGACAGGGCCTCACCGGGGAGCTGTTTTTT | CASSHKPGQGLTGELFF
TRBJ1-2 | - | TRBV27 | TGTGCCAGCAGTAGCACAACTGACAGGATCTCTGGTGGCTACACCTTC | CASSSTTDRISGGYTF
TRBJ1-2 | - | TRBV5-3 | TGTGCCAGAAGCTCCGACCCCCGGAGGGAAGGCTACACCTTC | CARSSDPRREGYTF
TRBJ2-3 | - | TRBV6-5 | TGTGCCAGCAGTTACAGACTTACTAGCACAGATACGCAGTATTTT | CASSYRLTSTDTQYF
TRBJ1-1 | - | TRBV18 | TGTGCCAGCTCACCCAGACAGAACACTGAAGCTTTCTTT | CASSPRQNTEAFF
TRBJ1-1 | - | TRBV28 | TGTGCCAGCACCACGCGGGACTTTCCTTTCTTT | CASTTRDFPFF